These T cell receptor beta chains were read from a single sample in a study of T cell responses to AZD1222 COVID-19 vaccine. Here immunoSEQ multiplex PCR was the method, and the copy in TCRdb shows in-frame clones only, minus some. In the table there are about 60,000 clones, roughly 82% of which are singletons. The sequencing here drew on peripheral blood, taken on day 0 of AZD1222 vaccination. Receptors originate from an adult in good health. Each CDR3 is given with its conserved first and last residue. The order of the fields is J gene, D gene, clone size, V gene, CDR3 protein, CDR3 DNA. D genes are given only for firm matches. Not every row has a clone size; where given, it reads once, few, many or a size class.

j_gene: TRBJ2-3; d_gene: -; abundance: -; v_gene: TRBV11-2; CDR3aa: CASSFQVPDTQYF; CDR3nt: TGTGCCAGCAGCTTCCAGGTACCAGATACGCAGTATTTT
j_gene: TRBJ2-1; d_gene: TRBD2; abundance: -; v_gene: TRBV28; CDR3aa: CASSLLTSGSRGKGNEQFF; CDR3nt: TGTGCCAGCAGTTTATTGACTAGCGGGAGTAGAGGAAAGGGCAATGAGCAGTTCTTC
j_gene: TRBJ1-1; d_gene: TRBD1; abundance: -; v_gene: TRBV12-5; CDR3aa: CASGLKQGRVEAFF; CDR3nt: TGTGCTAGTGGCCTCAAACAGGGGAGGGTTGAAGCTTTCTTT
j_gene: TRBJ1-3; d_gene: -; abundance: -; v_gene: TRBV7-9; CDR3aa: CASRQAGAPGNTIYF; CDR3nt: TGTGCCAGCAGGCAGGCGGGGGCCCCTGGAAACACCATATATTTT
j_gene: TRBJ1-2; d_gene: -; abundance: -; v_gene: TRBV19; CDR3aa: CASLMGTVGDYGYTF; CDR3nt: TGTGCCAGCTTAATGGGGACGGTGGGGGACTATGGCTACACCTTC
j_gene: TRBJ1-5; d_gene: -; abundance: -; v_gene: TRBV7-2; CDR3aa: CASSLEREQPQHF; CDR3nt: TGTGCCAGCAGCTTAGAAAGGGAGCAGCCCCAGCATTTT
j_gene: TRBJ1-5; d_gene: -; abundance: -; v_gene: TRBV4-1; CDR3aa: CASSQVRGAQPQHF; CDR3nt: TGCGCCAGCAGCCAAGTCAGAGGGGCTCAGCCCCAGCATTTT
j_gene: TRBJ2-1; d_gene: -; abundance: -; v_gene: TRBV2; CDR3aa: CASSENGVGEQFF; CDR3nt: TGTGCCAGCAGTGAAAACGGCGTAGGGGAGCAGTTCTTC
j_gene: TRBJ2-2; d_gene: -; abundance: once; v_gene: TRBV4-3; CDR3aa: CASSPNQLSWTGELFF; CDR3nt: TGCGCCAGCAGCCCAAATCAACTTAGTTGGACCGGGGAGCTGTTTTTT
j_gene: TRBJ1-5; d_gene: -; abundance: -; v_gene: TRBV2; CDR3aa: CASSEEAGSNQPQHF; CDR3nt: TGTGCCAGCAGTGAAGAGGCGGGAAGCAATCAGCCCCAGCATTTT
j_gene: TRBJ1-1; d_gene: TRBD1; abundance: -; v_gene: TRBV12-3/TRBV12-4; CDR3aa: CASSRGREVEAFF; CDR3nt: TGTGCCAGTTCCAGGGGGCGCGAAGTTGAAGCTTTCTTT
j_gene: TRBJ1-4; d_gene: -; abundance: -; v_gene: TRBV7-2; CDR3aa: CASSAFGKLFF; CDR3nt: TGTGCCAGCAGCGCATTTGGAAAACTGTTTTTT
j_gene: TRBJ1-3; d_gene: -; abundance: -; v_gene: TRBV28; CDR3aa: CASEPQTFAGNTIYF; CDR3nt: TGTGCCAGCGAACCTCAGACCTTCGCCGGAAACACCATATATTTT
j_gene: TRBJ2-5; d_gene: -; abundance: once; v_gene: TRBV29-1; CDR3aa: CSVEETRRSQETQYF; CDR3nt: TGCAGCGTTGAAGAAACCCGGAGAAGCCAAGAGACCCAGTACTTC
j_gene: TRBJ2-7; d_gene: -; abundance: -; v_gene: TRBV24-1; CDR3aa: CATSDRVTYEQYF; CDR3nt: TGTGCCACCAGTGATAGGGTTACTTACGAGCAGTACTTC
j_gene: TRBJ1-2; d_gene: TRBD1; abundance: -; v_gene: TRBV5-1; CDR3aa: CASSPTGENYGYTF; CDR3nt: TGCGCCAGCAGCCCGACAGGGGAGAACTATGGCTACACCTTC